This T cell receptor (beta chain) was found in a study of human T cells and chemical hapten exposure. The CDR3 has 15 amino acids. The J segment lost 5 bases and the V segment lost 5 bases, leaving 7 bases of the junction unmatched. CDR1 and CDR2 (germline): SGDLS, YYNGEE. From whole blood left unfractionated, total RNA was extracted. The study's library attached unique molecular identifiers to single cDNA molecules. TCRdb processed the 5' RACE reads anew with MiXCR; each CDR3 protein has one entry. Of some 150,000 distinct CDR3 sequences detected, 3.5% to 5% appear once; the ten largest clones hold under 1.5%. This clonotype was seen ten or more times.

The J gene is TRBJ2-2, the V gene TRBV9; 9 bases map to TRBD1. This receptor was taken from a female donor in good health. CDR3 sequence: CASRPTGGGTGELFF. CDR3 sequence (DNA): TGTGCCAGCAGACCCACAGGGGGCGGGACCGGGGAGCTGTTTTTT.